This entry features one T cell receptor (beta chain) sequence. Antigen: not known. In TCRdb, the multiplex PCR reads were re-called with MiXCR into one record per CDR3 protein. Among 150,000 to 200,000 distinct CDR3 sequences listed, approximately 30% were seen once. The lymph nodes were axillary draining lymph nodes from breast cancer patients. Germline CDR1 reads MNHEY; CDR2 reads SVGEGT. The CDR3 loop spans 15 amino acids. V lost 4 bases to trimming and J lost 5 bases; unmatched junction nucleotides: 8. This entry belongs to a study of breast tumors, draining lymph nodes, adjacent tissues. Study-wide findings and caveats: Tumor TCR diversity was below lymph nodes but above nontumor tissue. Tumor and nontumor repertoires were significantly more similar in luminal-like than in basal-like breast cancer. Findings are consistent with lymph node origin and intratumoral expansion of most tumor T cells.

The V and J genes are TRBV6-2 or TRBV6-3 and TRBJ2-3, with 8 bases fitting TRBD2. The sample was axillary lymph node tissue. The clonotype comes from a female donor with breast cancer. Some clones in this sample may be carry-over from other donors' samples. The CDR3 reads CASSSPGGYGDTQYF. CDR3 DNA sequence: TGTGCCAGCAGTTCACCGGGAGGGTATGGAGATACGCAGTATTTT.